The 25 T cell receptor beta chains given below trace back to one sample, sequenced in a study of response to subunit inactivated influenza vaccine. TCRdb ran MiXCR on the RT-PCR reads and lists one entry per CDR3 protein. The repertoire holds roughly 170,000 distinct CDR3 sequences, with around 9% as singletons. The material sequenced was non-naive T cells sorted from PBMCs, taken on the day of vaccination. All receptors come from a man aged 45-65 years who received an inactivated influenza vaccine.

This chain joins TRBV29-1 and TRBJ1-5; D ambiguous. Germline V gives CDR1 SQVTM, CDR2 ANQGSEA. Between the trimmed V and J ends, which lost 4 bases and 3 bases, there was a span of 7 bases. The CDR3 extends over 12 amino acids. The CDR3 DNA reads TGCAGCGTTGCACAGTACAATCAGCCCCAGCATTTT. It specifies CSVAQYNQPQHF.

J is TRBJ2-2 and V is TRBV7-8; 9 bases map to TRBD1. This CDR3 has 17 residues. The germline V gene encodes CDR1 SGHVS and CDR2 FQNEAQ. V lost 4 bases and J lost 1; bases outside the gene matches: 7. As DNA, the CDR3 is TGTGCCAGCAGCTGGGGACAGGGCCGTCTGAACACCGGGGAGCTGTTTTTT. Translated: CASSWGQGRLNTGELFF.

This clonotype was seen repeatedly, ten times or more. This chain joins TRBV5-5 and TRBJ2-5; no clear D gene. Germline CDR1 reads SGHKS; CDR2 reads YYEKEE (reference sequence). V was cut by 5 bases and J by 1 base, with 12 bases left in between. The CDR3 contains 14 residues. The CDR3 is CASRSSLLQETQYF. DNA of the CDR3: TGTGCCAGCAGAAGCAGCTTACTCCAAGAGACCCAGTACTTC.

This clonotype was seen ten or more times. The rearrangement joins TRBV7-8 to TRBJ2-7; perhaps TRBD2 as D (5 bases). V was shortened by 0 bases and J by 3 bases, with 6 bases between the two germline ends. The CDR3 is made up of 13 amino acids. CDR1 and CDR2 (germline): SGHVS, FQNEAQ. CDR3 sequence reads: CASSLAEVYEQYF. CDR3 bases: TGTGCCAGCAGCTTAGCGGAGGTCTACGAGCAGTACTTC.

This clonotype was observed many times. This chain uses TRBV20-1 with TRBJ1-1; perhaps TRBD1 as D (5 bases). This CDR3 is 15 amino acids long. Germline assignment: CDR1 DFQATT and CDR2 SNEGSKA (reference sequence). The V end lost 0 bases, the J end lost 2 bases, and 13 bases lay between the germline ends. CDR3 bases: TGCAGTGCTAGAGATGGGGCAGGACTAAACACTGAAGCTTTCTTT. The encoded protein is CSARDGAGLNTEAFF.

CDR3 in DNA: TGTGCCAGCAGCAAAGAAGGGGGAATGGGCCAAGAGACCCAGTACTTC. As protein: CASSKEGGMGQETQYF. The genes are TRBV21-1 and TRBJ2-5; TRBD1 is the table's D call and was not checked against the DNA. TRBV21-1 counts as a pseudogene. This CDR3 has 16 residues.

This clonotype was counted at least ten times. CDR3 sequence (DNA): TGCGCCAGCAGCTTGGGGGGCCAAGAGACCCAGTACTTC. Its protein product is CASSLGGQETQYF. V usage is TRBV5-1 and J usage is TRBJ2-5; unclear D gene. The length of the CDR3 is 13 residues. V was cut by 0 bases and J by 1 base, with 4 bases left in between. From germline, CDR1 is SGHRS and CDR2 YFSETQ. The variable domain in full, completed from reference TRBV5-1 and TRBJ2-5, reads KAGVTQTPRYLIKTRGQQVTLSCSPISGHRSVSWYQQTPGQGLQFLFEYFSETQRNKGNFPGRFSGRQFSNSRSEMNVSTLELGDSALYLCASSLGGQETQYFGPGTRLLVL.

There are a few counts of this clonotype. The chain joins TRBV7-9 to TRBJ2-1, with unresolved D. Trimming took off 0 bases at V and 7 bases at J, with 13 bases between the two ends. The CDR3 loop spans 15 amino acids. Germline values: CDR1 SEHNR, CDR2 FQNEAQ (reference sequence). The CDR3 DNA follows: TGTGCCAGCAGCTTAGCAGGGTCTGTACAAAATGAGCAGTTCTTC. Its translation: CASSLAGSVQNEQFF.

The table lists this clonotype with many counts. CDR3 nucleotide sequence: TGCAGTGCTAAGCCTCCGGAGAACTATGGCTACACCTTC. It codes for CSAKPPENYGYTF. This chain connects TRBV20-1 to TRBJ1-2; D remains ambiguous. The CDR3 totals 13 residues. Trimming stripped 4 bases from V and 2 bases from J, with 11 bases between. Germline lookup yields CDR1 DFQATT and CDR2 SNEGSKA (reference sequence).

The table lists this clonotype with many counts. The chain joins TRBV29-1 to TRBJ1-1; tentative D call: TRBD1 (6 bases). The ends were cut back, 3 bases at V and 6 bases at J, with 20 bases in the middle. The CDR3 loop spans 15 amino acids. Germline-derived CDR1 and CDR2 are SQVTM and ANQGSEA. CDR3 loop: CSVDGGEGKGAEAFF. The DNA for the CDR3 is TGCAGCGTTGACGGTGGAGAGGGTAAGGGGGCTGAAGCTTTCTTT.

This clonotype was seen ten or more times. The chain carries TRBV28 and TRBJ1-4; 7 bases match TRBD1. The CDR3 covers 14 residues. The V segment lost 8 bases and the J segment 7 bases; nucleotides outside the gene matches: 10. CDR1 is MDHEN and CDR2 is SYDVKM in the germline V gene. The CDR3 nucleotides are TGTGCCAGCGCAACAGGGGTTATAGGTGAAAAACTGTTTTTT. This codes for CASATGVIGEKLFF.

The chain is built from TRBV28 and TRBJ2-5; TRBD1 agrees at 7 bases. The trim removed 4 bases at V and 5 bases at J, leaving 7 bases unmatched. Germline assignment: CDR1 MDHEN and CDR2 SYDVKM. The CDR3 totals 14 residues. The CDR3 reads CASSSRQGRETQYF. CDR3 nucleotides: TGTGCCAGCAGTTCCCGACAGGGACGGGAGACCCAGTACTTC.

This clonotype showed up just a few times. V is TRBV6-5 and J is TRBJ2-7; possible D gene TRBD1, 6 bases. The CDR3 runs to 12 residues. Germline V gene sequence: CDR1 MNHEY, CDR2 SVGAGI. Trimming shortened V by 10 bases and J by 2 bases, and 12 bases separated the two germline ends. The CDR3 DNA sequence: TGTGCCACTCACAGGGCCCCCTACGAGCAGTACTTC. The encoded protein is CATHRAPYEQYF.

In this sample, this clonotype turned up many times. The rearrangement joins TRBV7-9 to TRBJ2-3; D might be TRBD1 or TRBD2, each matching 5 bases. Between the trimmed V and J ends, which lost 1 base and 4 bases, there was a span of 9 bases. Germline V gene sequence: CDR1 SEHNR, CDR2 FQNEAQ (reference sequence). The CDR3 runs to 14 residues. CDR3 bases: TGTGCCAGCAGCTTAGATCTGGGGGCAGATACGCAGTATTTT. As protein: CASSLDLGADTQYF.

This clonotype was counted at least ten times. The rearrangement joins TRBV9 to TRBJ2-1; 13 positions agree with TRBD2. This CDR3 comprises 17 residues. Germline V CDR1 and CDR2: SGDLS, YYNGEE. Unmatched junction bases numbered 3, after V lost 0 bases and J lost 3 bases. The CDR3 region has the DNA TGTGCCAGCAGCGTAGAACTAGCGGGGGGGTTCTACAATGAGCAGTTCTTC. Translating gives CASSVELAGGFYNEQFF.

Concerning this clonotype itself: Mismatch with germline at one junction end may stem from a read error. This chain links TRBV7-7 with TRBJ1-1; D is undetermined. Germline CDR1 SSHAT, CDR2 FNYEAQ (reference sequence). The CDR3 totals 18 residues. In DNA form, the CDR3 reads TGTGCTAGCAGCTTAGACTGGAGGGAAGCTGACCTTAACACTGAAGCTTTCTTT. Translated: CASSLDWREADLNTEAFF.

In nucleotides, the CDR3 is TGTGCCACCAGCAGTGGGTCGGCAGGGGGCCACCGGGGGACCCAGTACTTC. This translates into CATSSGSAGGHRGTQYF. The V gene is TRBV15, the J gene TRBJ2-5; 8 bases line up with TRBD1. Germline assignment: CDR1 LNHNV and CDR2 YYDKDF (reference sequence). After removal of 3 bases from V and 7 bases from J, the junction contained 16 bases not matched to a gene. This CDR3 contains 17 residues. Supplemented by reference TRBV15 and TRBJ2-5, the full variable domain reads DAMVIQNPRYQVTQFGKPVTLSCSQTLNHNVMYWYQQKSSQAPKLLFHYYDKDFNNEADTPDNFQSRRPNTSFCFLDIRSPGLGDTAMYLCATSSGSAGGHRGTQYFGPGTRLLVL.

As DNA, the CDR3 is TGCAGTGCTAGAGATGTCACAGTAATCAACACTGAAGCTTTCTTT. Translating it yields CSARDVTVINTEAFF. The rearrangement links TRBV20-1 to TRBJ1-1; D uncertain. Germline loops: CDR1 DFQATT, CDR2 SNEGSKA (reference sequence). V dropped 0 bases and J dropped 2 bases, with 13 bases sitting between them. The length of the CDR3 is 15 residues.

This clonotype was recorded many times. This chain uses TRBV25-1 with TRBJ1-3; D unclear. Germline V gives CDR1 MGHDK, CDR2 SYGVNS. The CDR3 totals 15 residues. Trimming pared 3 bases from V and 0 bases from J, leaving 9 bases between. The chain's CDR3 is CASSENHISGNTIYF. The CDR3 DNA reads as TGTGCCAGCAGTGAGAATCACATCTCTGGAAACACCATATATTTT.

J is TRBJ2-4 and V is TRBV10-2; D call uncertain. V was clipped by 3 bases and J by 0 bases, with 12 bases between them. The CDR3 consists of 16 residues. CDR1 WSHSY and CDR2 SAAADI come from the germline V gene. Here the CDR3 reads CASSDDTRLAKNIQYF. The CDR3 nucleotides are TGCGCCAGCAGTGACGACACCCGGTTAGCCAAAAACATTCAGTACTTC.

This clonotype was recorded many times. The chain is built from TRBV11-2 and TRBJ2-1, with 9 nucleotides matching TRBD2. V lost 6 bases and J lost 6; bases outside the gene matches: 15. The CDR3 is 17 amino acids. Germline V gene lookup returns CDR1 SGHAT and CDR2 FQNNGV. In nucleotides, the CDR3 is TGTGCCAGCAGTCTCTATTCGTTAGCGGGAGAAGGCAATGAGCAGTTCTTC. Protein: CASSLYSLAGEGNEQFF.

Notes on this clonotype: A much larger clone sits a single nucleotide away, making a read error possible. The rearrangement uses TRBV5-1 and TRBJ2-2; D ambiguous. Trimming stripped 4 bases from V and 4 bases from J, with 11 bases between. The CDR3 is 14 amino acids. Germline lookup yields CDR1 SGHRS and CDR2 YFSETQ. The CDR3 sequence is CASSRGPSTGELFF. The CDR3 region has the DNA TGCGCCAGCAGCCGTGGCCCCAGCACCGGGGAGCTGTTTTTT.

This chain joins TRBV18 and TRBJ1-2, with a tentative D call TRBD1 (6 bases). The CDR3 is made up of 13 amino acids. Germline CDR1 reads KGHSH; CDR2 reads LQKENI. Deletions cut 6 bases from V and 2 bases from J, with 10 bases between. CDR3 region: CASSSQGNYGYTF. Here the CDR3 DNA reads TGTGCCAGCTCGTCGCAGGGGAACTATGGCTACACCTTC.

This clonotype was picked up many times. The chain recombines TRBV20-1 with TRBJ2-7; D gene ambiguous. Trimming cost V 4 bases and J 3 bases, with 16 bases left between them. There are 14 residues in the CDR3. Germline values: CDR1 DFQATT, CDR2 SNEGSKA (reference sequence). Here the CDR3 reads CSATAIGPGYEQYF. CDR3 DNA sequence: TGCAGTGCTACCGCCATCGGACCTGGCTACGAGCAGTACTTC.

This clonotype has a handful of counts. This rearrangement joins TRBV5-5 to TRBJ2-3, with TRBD2 matching over 9 bases. V shed 0 bases, J shed 4 bases, and the junction held 9 bases outside the gene matches. There are 17 residues in the CDR3. Germline V lookup: CDR1 SGHKS, CDR2 YYEKEE (reference sequence). The CDR3 nucleotides are TGTGCCAGCAGCTTGGGGCCAGCGGGGGGCGGGTCAGATACGCAGTATTTT. It is translated as CASSLGPAGGGSDTQYF.